What follows are 32 T cell receptor beta chains derived from one specimen sequenced in a study of identifying expanded T cells in peripheral blood. Assay used: immunoSEQ multiplex PCR; TCRdb lists only in-frame clones, some missing. Of approximately 63,000 clones listed, approximately 89% are singletons. Sequenced: blood. These receptors originate from a person between 18 and 69 years old in good health.

The V gene is TRBV10-3, the J gene TRBJ2-1, with D unclear. Between the trimmed V and J ends, which lost 4 bases and 13 bases, there was a span of 11 bases. CDR1 and CDR2 from the germline V gene are ENHRY and SYGVKD. This CDR3 comprises 11 residues. For the CDR3, the DNA is TGTGCCATCAGTGGAAAGGGAAAACAGTTCTTC. Its translation: CAISGKGKQFF.

This chain connects TRBV7-9 to TRBJ2-1, with 7 nucleotides matching TRBD1. Trimming took 5 bases from V and 7 from J; bases not matched to a gene: 17. The CDR3 contains 17 residues. Germline CDR1 is SEHNR and CDR2 is FQNEAQ (reference sequence). CDR3 DNA: TGTGCCAGCAGCACAAACCTAGGGCGAGGGGGCGGTAATGAGCAGTTCTTC. It codes for CASSTNLGRGGGNEQFF. The full variable domain, in which reference TRBV7-9 and TRBJ2-1 provide the parts outside the CDR3, is DTGVSQNPRHKITKRGQNVTFRCDPISEHNRLYWYRQTLGQGPEFLTYFQNEAQLEKSRLLSDRFSAERPKGSFSTLEIQRTEQGDSAMYLCASSTNLGRGGGNEQFFGPGTRLTVL.

CDR3 protein: CASSLGNEQFF. CDR3 sequence (DNA): TGTGCCAGCAGTTTGGGTAATGAGCAGTTCTTC. This sequence joins TRBV27 and TRBJ2-1; no firm D call. From germline, CDR1 is MNHEY and CDR2 SMNVEV (reference sequence). Between the trimmed V and J ends, which lost 3 bases and 7 bases, there was a span of 4 bases. The CDR3 is made up of 11 amino acids.

This chain's CDR3 is CASGGEGGKKTQYF. The CDR3 bases are TGTGCCAGCGGGGGTGAGGGGGGTAAAAAGACCCAGTACTTC. The chain employs TRBV11-2 and TRBJ2-5, with D tentatively TRBD1 or TRBD2 (6 bases each). Per the germline V gene, CDR1 is SGHAT and CDR2 is FQNNGV. V was trimmed by 8 bases and J by 6 bases, leaving 19 bases between them. The CDR3 has 14 amino acids.

This rearrangement joins TRBV5-1 to TRBJ1-4; no firm D call. V shed 4 bases and J shed 8 bases, with 12 bases lying between them. The CDR3 sequence is 13 residues long. CDR1 SGHRS and CDR2 YFSETQ come from the germline V gene. CDR3 sequence (DNA): TGCGCCAGCAGCGACGGGGTTAGCGAAAAACTGTTTTTT. Protein sequence: CASSDGVSEKLFF. The entire variable domain, with the rest obtained from reference TRBV5-1 and TRBJ1-4, is as follows: KAGVTQTPRYLIKTRGQQVTLSCSPISGHRSVSWYQQTPGQGLQFLFEYFSETQRNKGNFPGRFSGRQFSNSRSEMNVSTLELGDSALYLCASSDGVSEKLFFGSGTQLSVL.

This clone was detected only a few times. CDR3 coding DNA: TGCGCCAGCAGCCAAGGGAGACTAGCGGGAGATGGTTATGAGCAGTTCTTC. Protein: CASSQGRLAGDGYEQFF. The J gene is TRBJ2-1, the V gene TRBV4-1; the match to TRBD2 covers 12 bases. The CDR3 runs to 17 residues. The V gene end was trimmed by 1 base and the J gene end by 8 bases; junction bases not matched to a gene: 9. The germline CDR1 and CDR2 sequences are MGHRA and YSYEKL.

The chain recombines TRBV6-4 with TRBJ2-4; TRBD1 or TRBD2 may be the D gene (5 bases each). Germline V gene sequence: CDR1 MRHNA, CDR2 SNTAGT. V lost 0 bases and J 6 bases, leaving 12 bases between the germline ends. The CDR3 is made up of 15 amino acids. CDR3 coding DNA: TGTGCCAGCAGTGACTCTTCGGTTGGGGGAAACATTCAGTACTTC. Translating it yields CASSDSSVGGNIQYF.

The rearrangement joins TRBV7-2 to TRBJ2-4; possibly TRBD2 for D (6 bases). Trimming pared 3 bases from V and 3 bases from J, leaving 12 bases between. This CDR3 has 15 residues. Germline-derived CDR1 and CDR2 are SGHTA and FQGNSA. Here the CDR3 reads CASSFGGLGKNIQYF. The CDR3 DNA is TGTGCCAGCAGCTTCGGGGGTTTGGGCAAAAACATTCAGTACTTC. Drawing the rest from reference TRBV7-2 and TRBJ2-4, the complete variable domain is GAGVSQSPSNKVTEKGKDVELRCDPISGHTALYWYRQSLGQGLEFLIYFQGNSAPDKSGLPSDRFSAERTGGSVSTLTIQRTQQEDSAVYLCASSFGGLGKNIQYFGAGTRLSVL.

This chain connects TRBV4-1 to TRBJ2-7; 10 bases agree with TRBD1. Trimming cost V 2 bases and J 5 bases; bases outside gene matches: 12. CDR3 length: 17 residues. Germline values: CDR1 MGHRA, CDR2 YSYEKL. CDR3 protein: CASSQLRGVTGGNEQYF. Here the CDR3 DNA reads TGCGCCAGCAGCCAACTGAGGGGGGTGACAGGGGGCAACGAGCAGTACTTC.

The chain uses TRBV5-4 and TRBJ2-5; 7 bases map to TRBD1. With V trimmed by 2 bases and J by 5 bases, 9 bases remained unmatched. Looked up from germline, CDR1 is SGHNT and CDR2 is YYREEE (reference sequence). The CDR3 is made up of 15 amino acids. The CDR3 sequence is CASSFEQGRRETQYF. DNA for the CDR3: TGTGCCAGCAGCTTTGAACAGGGGCGGAGGGAGACCCAGTACTTC.

CDR3 bases: TGTGCCATCATGGGGGGACAGCCTTTCTCTGGAAACACCATATATTTT. Translated, it gives CAIMGGQPFSGNTIYF. The chain recombines TRBV10-3 with TRBJ1-3; 7 bases agree with TRBD1. The CDR3 sequence is 16 residues long. Per germline, CDR1 ENHRY and CDR2 SYGVKD. With V trimmed by 7 bases and J by 0 bases, 9 bases remained unmatched.

The chain uses TRBV27 and TRBJ2-3; 10 bases map to TRBD2. CDR3 length equals 16 residues. Trimming took 2 bases from V and 4 from J; bases not matched to a gene: 6. Germline CDR1 MNHEY, CDR2 SMNVEV (reference sequence). This CDR3 is CASSLTSGVRADTQYF. As DNA, the CDR3 is TGTGCCAGCAGTTTAACTAGCGGGGTTCGCGCAGATACGCAGTATTTT.

This rearrangement joins TRBV19 to TRBJ2-6; no firm D call. CDR3 length: 15 residues. V was clipped by 5 bases and J by 1 base, with 9 bases between them. The germline V gene has CDR1 LNHDA and CDR2 SQIVND (reference sequence). CDR3 sequence (DNA): TGTGCCAGTAGTGTTGAAGTGTCTGGGGCCAACGTCCTGACTTTC. It encodes CASSVEVSGANVLTF. Together with reference TRBV19 and TRBJ2-6, the CDR3 gives the full variable domain: DGGITQSPKYLFRKEGQNVTLSCEQNLNHDAMYWYRQDPGQGLRLIYYSQIVNDFQKGDIAEGYSVSREKKESFPLTVTSAQKNPTAFYLCASSVEVSGANVLTFGAGSRLTVL.

The chain carries TRBV21-1 and TRBJ2-2; the DNA was not used to check the table's D call, TRBD2. TRBV21-1 is marked as a pseudogene. The length of the CDR3 is 16 residues. CDR3 in DNA: TGTGCCAGCAGCAAAGTGGGACTAGCGAACACCGGGGAGCTGTTTTTT. This encodes CASSKVGLANTGELFF.

This clone was seen once. This sequence joins TRBV7-3 and TRBJ2-7; 9 positions match TRBD2. V shed 4 bases and J 7 bases; nucleotides not matched to a gene: 11. The CDR3 runs 15 residues. Per germline, CDR1 SGHTA and CDR2 FQGTGA. In nucleotides, the CDR3 is TGTGCCAGCAGCTCGAACGGCCTAGCGGGGAGTGAGCAGTACTTC. Its protein is CASSSNGLAGSEQYF.

This clone was detected only once. One end of the junction fails to match germline, which may point to a read error. The V and J genes are TRBV5-6 and TRBJ1-1; D unclear. Germline V gives CDR1 SGHDT, CDR2 YYEEEE. The CDR3 is 10 residues long. CDR3 DNA: TGCGCCGGAGCGAACACTGAAGCTTTCTTT. Translated: CAGANTEAFF.

V gene TRBV4-1 combines with J gene TRBJ1-4; possibly TRBD1 for D (5 bases). V was pared by 3 bases and J by 10 bases, with 24 bases between. The germline CDR1 and CDR2 sequences are MGHRA and YSYEKL. The CDR3 extends over 17 amino acids. The CDR3 bases are TGCGCCAGCAGCCAGATAATACCGGGACCTCTTCTAGGAAAACTGTTTTTT. Residues: CASSQIIPGPLLGKLFF.

The CDR3 DNA sequence: TGCGCCAGCAGCTTGGTGGACGGCGGGGTAGATGAGCAGTTCTTC. The encoded protein is CASSLVDGGVDEQFF. This chain joins TRBV5-1 and TRBJ2-1, with a possible D match to TRBD2 (6 bases). The CDR3 sequence is 15 residues long. V lost 0 bases to trimming and J lost 8 bases, with 15 bases between them. Germline V gives CDR1 SGHRS, CDR2 YFSETQ.

This sequence joins TRBV20-1 and TRBJ1-1; a possible D gene is TRBD1 (5 bases). V was trimmed by 4 bases and J by 7 bases, leaving 10 bases between them. In germline, CDR1 is DFQATT, CDR2 SNEGSKA (reference sequence). The CDR3 length is 11 residues. CDR3 DNA: TGCAGTGCTACCCGACAGTATGAAGCTTTCTTT. Translation: CSATRQYEAFF.

The chain joins TRBV7-2 to TRBJ2-7, with TRBD2 matching over 12 bases. This CDR3 contains 16 residues. V was clipped by 6 bases and J by 5 bases; unmatched bases: 11. Germline lookup yields CDR1 SGHTA and CDR2 FQGNSA. In DNA form, the CDR3 reads TGTGCCAGCAGTACGCTAGCGGGAGGGTATGAGAACGAGCAGTACTTC. It yields the protein CASSTLAGGYENEQYF.

The J gene is TRBJ2-2, the V gene TRBV10-1; 9 bases are a match to TRBD1. The CDR3 has 16 amino acids. The germline V gene encodes CDR1 WNHNN and CDR2 SYGVQD (reference sequence). The J segment lost 5 bases and the V segment lost 3 bases, leaving 7 bases of the junction unmatched. DNA of the CDR3: TGCGCCAGCAGTGAACGTGGACAGGGGTGGACCGGGGAGCTGTTTTTT. It codes for CASSERGQGWTGELFF.

This CDR3 is CASCRGLNEKLFF. Written as DNA, the CDR3 is TGCGCCAGCTGCCGGGGTCTTAATGAAAAACTGTTTTTT. V gene TRBV5-1 combines with J gene TRBJ1-4; D is unclear. This CDR3 has 13 residues. Germline loops: CDR1 SGHRS, CDR2 YFSETQ. Trimming removed 7 bases at V and 4 bases at J, with 11 bases between.

The V call is TRBV4-1, the J call TRBJ1-5; perhaps TRBD1 as D (6 bases). The CDR3 is 14 amino acids. Germline CDR1 is MGHRA and CDR2 is YSYEKL. Trimming pared 4 bases from V and 7 bases from J, leaving 14 bases between. The DNA of the CDR3 is TGCGCCAGCAGCCGCGGGGGGCTCGGACAGCCCCAGCATTTT. Translated, it gives CASSRGGLGQPQHF.

V usage is TRBV30 and J usage is TRBJ1-2; no clear D. Germline CDR1 is GTSNPN and CDR2 is SVGIG (reference sequence). CDR3 length equals 10 residues. The ends were cut back, 8 bases at V and 8 bases at J, with 12 bases in the middle. CDR3 residues: CAVLGGGYTF. The CDR3 DNA follows: TGTGCCGTCCTCGGCGGGGGCTACACCTTC.

The chain employs TRBV7-9 and TRBJ2-4; 9 bases line up with TRBD2. The germline V gene has CDR1 SEHNR and CDR2 FQNEAQ (reference sequence). J gave up 5 bases and V 8 bases, and 10 bases lay outside the gene matches. CDR3 length: 15 residues. CDR3 coding DNA: TGTGCCAGCCGAAAGATAGCGGGGGATCAAAACATTCAGTACTTC. Translation: CASRKIAGDQNIQYF.

The chain recombines TRBV9 with TRBJ2-5; 10 bases are shared with TRBD1. Germline V gene data show CDR1 as SGDLS and CDR2 as YYNGEE. After removal of 3 bases from V and 3 bases from J, the junction contained 5 bases not matched to a gene. The CDR3 totals 15 residues. The CDR3: CASSAGQGLKETQYF. The CDR3 DNA reads TGTGCCAGCAGCGCGGGACAGGGGCTGAAAGAGACCCAGTACTTC.

CDR3 nucleotides: TGTGCCAGCAGCGAGCTACCGGGTCCCACCGGGGAGCTGTTTTTT. Amino acids: CASSELPGPTGELFF. The chain has TRBV7-3 and TRBJ2-2; D is ambiguous. Trimming cost V 5 bases and J 4 bases, with 14 bases left between them. The V gene's germline CDR1 is SGHTA and CDR2 FQGTGA. The CDR3 is 15 amino acids.

V is TRBV15 and J is TRBJ2-3; D unclear. V lost 0 bases and J lost 4, with 5 bases in between. CDR3 length: 13 amino acids. Germline V CDR1 and CDR2: LNHNV, YYDKDF (reference sequence). The CDR3 region is CATSRDFSDTQYF. In nucleotides, the CDR3 is TGTGCCACCAGCAGAGACTTCTCAGATACGCAGTATTTT.

Only a few counts were recorded for this clone. The chain joins TRBV9 to TRBJ1-6; 11 bases are a match to TRBD1. CDR1 SGDLS and CDR2 YYNGEE come from the germline V gene. The CDR3 consists of 16 residues. V lost 0 bases and J lost 7; bases outside the gene matches: 3. This CDR3 is CASSVEGTGGNSPLHF. For the CDR3, the DNA is TGTGCCAGCAGCGTAGAAGGGACAGGGGGAAATTCACCCCTCCACTTT.

CDR3 in amino acids: CASSLLSRDRGEQFF. Written as DNA, the CDR3 is TGTGCCAGCAGCCTATTATCACGGGACAGGGGTGAGCAGTTCTTC. The V and J genes are TRBV7-3 and TRBJ2-1; 10 bases are shared with TRBD1. Unmatched junction bases numbered 10, after V lost 5 bases and J lost 9 bases. This CDR3 region has 15 residues. The V gene's germline CDR1 is SGHTA and CDR2 FQGTGA.

This clone was detected only once. This chain uses TRBV5-1 with TRBJ2-1; the match to TRBD2 covers 9 bases. The CDR3 is made up of 15 amino acids. The ends lost 4 bases at V and 6 bases at J; junction bases unmatched: 8. Germline V gene sequence: CDR1 SGHRS, CDR2 YFSETQ. This CDR3 is CASSALAGGRNEQFF. As DNA, the CDR3 is TGCGCCAGCAGCGCCCTGGCGGGGGGGCGCAATGAGCAGTTCTTC.

The V gene is TRBV27, the J gene TRBJ2-7; 8 bases are shared with TRBD2. CDR1 is MNHEY, CDR2 SMNVEV, per germline (reference sequence). The CDR3 runs 14 residues. The V and J ends lost 8 bases and 1 base, in that order; junction bases with no gene match: 7. The CDR3 region is CASSRGGESYEQYF. Written as DNA, the CDR3 is TGTGCCAGCTCACGGGGGGGGGAGTCCTACGAGCAGTACTTC.